The rows below give T cell receptor beta chains drawn from one sample of a study of T cell changes during pregnancy in multiple sclerosis. TCRdb's copy holds only in-frame clones and misses some; the assay was immunoSEQ multiplex PCR. The table has tens of thousands of clones, nearly 95% seen once. The source material was peripheral blood, sampled after pregnancy. These TCRs come from a female donor with multiple sclerosis, enrolled in a pregnancy study. Each CDR3 is given with its conserved first and last residue. Each record gives: V gene, D gene, J gene, clone size, CDR3 DNA, CDR3 protein. The D gene is left open where the match is weak. Clone sizes are given selectively: once, few, many, or a class where the clone is expanded.

>TRBV23-1|TRBD2|TRBJ2-1|.
TGCGCCAGCAGTCAATACCCCCTAGCGGGGAGGAATGAGCAGTTCTTC
CASSQYPLAGRNEQFF
>TRBV14|.|TRBJ1-6|.
TGTGCCAGCAGCCAACGTAATGCTATTTATAATTCACCCCTCCACTTT
CASSQRNAIYNSPLHF
>TRBV30|TRBD1|TRBJ2-2|.
TGTGCCTGGAGAAGGGGGCCCGGGGAGCTGTTTTTT
CAWRRGPGELFF
>TRBV6-1|.|TRBJ1-3|.
TGTGCCAGCATTGTACAGGGTCTGGGAAACACCATATATTTT
CASIVQGLGNTIYF
>TRBV6-6|.|TRBJ1-5|.
TGTGCCAGCAGTTATCTAAACGACAATCAGCCCCAGCATTTT
CASSYLNDNQPQHF
>TRBV19|TRBD1|TRBJ2-2|.
TGTGCCAGTAGGTCGGACAGGGTGGACACCGGGGAGCTGTTTTTT
CASRSDRVDTGELFF
>TRBV30|.|TRBJ1-5|.
TGTGCCTGGATGCCAGGGGCGAATCAGCCCCAGCATTTT
CAWMPGANQPQHF
>TRBV27|TRBD1|TRBJ1-1|.
TGTGCCAGCAGTCAGAGACAGGGAAGCACTGAAGCTTTCTTT
CASSQRQGSTEAFF
>TRBV4-3|TRBD2|TRBJ2-1|.
TGCGCCAGCAGCCAGACTTTAGCGGGGGGACTCAATGAGCAGTTCTTC
CASSQTLAGGLNEQFF
>TRBV7-2|TRBD1|TRBJ2-7|.
TGTGCCAGCAGCTTCAGGGACAGGGTTCGTGAGCAGTACTTC
CASSFRDRVREQYF
>TRBV7-9|.|TRBJ2-3|.
TGTGCCAGCGCCCCCGGCGGGGGCCTTCCAGGCACAGATACGCAGTATTTT
CASAPGGGLPGTDTQYF
>TRBV2|TRBD2|TRBJ2-5|.
TGTGCCAGCAGTGGGGGACTAGCGGGGGGACAATTTCAAGAGACCCAGTACTTC
CASSGGLAGGQFQETQYF
>TRBV13|TRBD1|TRBJ2-4|.
TGTGCCAGCAGCTTAGGCAGGGGGCGAGCAGGGGATAAGGAGATAGCCAAAAACATTCAGTACTTC
CASSLGRGRAGDKEIAKNIQYF
>TRBV6-6|.|TRBJ1-5|once
TGTGCCAGCAGTTACGCCCTTACAGGGAACAATCAGCCCCAGCATTTT
CASSYALTGNNQPQHF
>TRBV5-1|TRBD2|TRBJ2-5|.
TGCGCCAGCAGCCCGGGACTAGCGGGGGAACTCCAAGAGACCCAGTACTTC
CASSPGLAGELQETQYF
>TRBV5-1|TRBD1|TRBJ1-1|.
TGCGCCAGCAGCGGAGGGGACAGGGCCACTGAAGCTTTCTTT
CASSGGDRATEAFF
>TRBV19|.|TRBJ1-1|once
TGTGCCAGTAGTCCCTTAACAGGGAACACTGAAGCTTTCTTT
CASSPLTGNTEAFF
>TRBV9|TRBD2|TRBJ2-1|.
TGTGCCAGCAGCGTAGCTAGCGGGGGGGCTTTTCCCTACAATGAGCAGTTCTTC
CASSVASGGAFPYNEQFF
>TRBV10-3|TRBD2|TRBJ2-3|.
TGTGCCATCAGTGACGGGACTAGCGGGGTTCGAGATACGCAGTATTTT
CAISDGTSGVRDTQYF
>TRBV6-6|.|TRBJ1-2|once
TGTGCCAGCAGTTATGGGCCGTTCGTAGCTAACTATGGCTACACCTTC
CASSYGPFVANYGYTF
>TRBV5-4|.|TRBJ2-5|.
TGTGCCAGCAGCTCCCGGGACTACCAAGAGACCCAGTACTTC
CASSSRDYQETQYF
>TRBV7-3|TRBD1|TRBJ1-1|.
TGTGCCAGCAGCTTTCCAGGACAGGCAGCTTTCTTT
CASSFPGQAAFF
>TRBV18|TRBD1|TRBJ1-2|.
TGTGCCAGCTCACCCGGACAGGGGCCTAACTATGGCTACACCTTC
CASSPGQGPNYGYTF
>TRBV30|TRBD2|TRBJ2-7|.
TGTGCCTGGAGCCCCCTAGCGGGGGTCTTCTACGAGCAGTACTTC
CAWSPLAGVFYEQYF
>TRBV7-3|TRBD1|TRBJ1-6|.
TGTGCCAGCAGCTTGGACAGGGCCTCACCCCTCCACTTT
CASSLDRASPLHF
>TRBV11-3|TRBD1|TRBJ2-2|once
TGTGCCAGCAGCATGGGGGGGACAGGGAGGACCGGGGAGCTGTTTTTT
CASSMGGTGRTGELFF